This record looks at one T cell receptor beta chain sequence and its context. Its antigen is not identified. Method: immunoSEQ multiplex PCR; TCRdb's copy keeps in-frame clones and lacks some. Of tens of thousands of clones listed, more than 60% are singletons. The sample is drawn from a study of radiotherapy plus CTLA-4 blockade in lung cancer. In the study overall: Of the patients, 15% to 20% showed objective responses and about 30% attained disease control. Study results and caveats: Early clone dynamics of blood T cells, plus interferon-beta, reportedly predicted response best. Blood saw expansion of tumor-derived TCR clones after radiotherapy plus ipilimumab.

Chemo-refractory metastatic non-small-cell lung cancer patients underwent focal radiation alongside CTLA-4 blockade with ipilimumab. Germline V gene sequence: CDR1 LNHDA, CDR2 SQIVND (reference sequence). Germline trimming cut 2 bases from V and 6 bases from J; bases unmatched to any gene: 7. The CDR3 extends over 16 amino acids. This clonotype originated in a human donor with non-small cell lung cancer who had a partial response to radiotherapy plus ipilimumab. The sample in question was peripheral blood, obtained from a patient treated with radiotherapy plus ipilimumab. The chain carries TRBV19 and TRBJ1-6; 7 nucleotides match TRBD1. The CDR3 DNA follows: TGTGCCAGTAGTATAAGAGGGGGCGCAGGTAATTCACCCCTCCACTTT. As protein: CASSIRGGAGNSPLHF.